The 5 T cell receptor beta chains given below trace back to one sample, sequenced in a study of blood T cell repertoires in COVID-19. TCRdb keeps only in-frame clones here, not all; method: immunoSEQ multiplex PCR. Here the sample spans a few hundred thousand clones, around 86% being singletons. Source material: peripheral blood. These receptors were taken from a human donor in a cohort sampled during active COVID-19.

V gene TRBV30 combines with J gene TRBJ2-7, with 7 positions matching TRBD1. V lost 7 bases, J lost 4 bases, and 13 bases stayed unmatched. Germline CDR1 GTSNPN, CDR2 SVGIG (reference sequence). This CDR3 has 14 amino acids. The CDR3 DNA reads as TGTGCCTCCCAGCAGCCGGGACAGCTTTACGAGCAGTACTTC. This gives the protein CASQQPGQLYEQYF.

In this sample, this clone turned up a few times. V is TRBV6-1 and J is TRBJ1-5; tentative D call: TRBD1 (6 bases). The CDR3 runs 14 residues. Trimming removed 3 bases from V and 4 bases from J, with 10 bases in between. Per the germline V gene, CDR1 is MNHNS and CDR2 is SASEGT. The CDR3 protein is CASSEDRPNQPQHF. CDR3 sequence (DNA): TGTGCCAGCAGTGAGGACAGACCAAATCAGCCCCAGCATTTT.

This clone was found a few times. V gene TRBV19 combines with J gene TRBJ1-3, with D perhaps TRBD1 (5 bases). V was trimmed by 3 bases and J by 0 bases, leaving 12 bases between them. Germline-derived CDR1 and CDR2 are LNHDA and SQIVND (reference sequence). The CDR3 length is 16 residues. CDR3 residues: CASSINYRLSGNTIYF. The CDR3 DNA reads as TGTGCCAGTAGTATCAACTACAGGCTCTCTGGAAACACCATATATTTT.

The gene calls are TRBV18 and TRBJ1-5; TRBD1 might be the D (6 bases). The CDR3 is made up of 15 amino acids. V was trimmed by 3 bases and J by 4 bases, leaving 13 bases between them. The germline gives CDR1 KGHSH, CDR2 LQKENI. This CDR3 is CASSPRTERNQPQHF. The CDR3 nucleotides read TGTGCCAGCTCACCGCGGACAGAACGGAATCAGCCCCAGCATTTT.

The rearrangement joins TRBV7-2 to TRBJ2-1, with TRBD1 matching over 7 bases. J gave up 4 bases and V 5 bases, and 8 bases lay outside the gene matches. Per germline, CDR1 SGHTA and CDR2 FQGNSA. The CDR3 runs 15 residues. CDR3 in DNA: TGTGCCAGCAGCCCAAGACAGGGTTCATACAATGAGCAGTTCTTC. It is translated as CASSPRQGSYNEQFF.